Only one count was recorded for the clone carrying this T cell receptor (beta chain). This specimen belongs to a study of blood T cells in healthy people across ages. The second PCR ran about 6 to 12 cycles with a sample-barcoded 5' primer and J-beta primers. Each CDR3 protein is one row after TCRdb ran MiXCR on the 5' RACE reads. The table lists 870,000 or so distinct CDR3 sequences, around 30% of them singletons. V gave up 4 bases and J gave up 8 bases, with 21 bases separating them. The CDR3 is made up of 15 amino acids. The germline gives CDR1 DFQATT, CDR2 SNEGSKA (reference sequence). The receptor was derived from a woman of 80 years or more in good health. This sequence joins TRBV20-1 and TRBJ2-1, with D possibly being TRBD2 (6 bases). The sequenced sample was blood. The CDR3 region is CSAKRLLGGIYEQFF. CDR3 bases: TGCAGTGCTAAACGTCTACTTGGCGGGATCTATGAGCAGTTCTTC.